This T cell receptor (beta chain) was documented in a study of T cell repertoires in cytomegalovirus infection. Across the whole study: Alongside well-studied HLA-B-restricted CMV epitopes, recently identified HLA-C-restricted CMV epitopes were also used. Matching HLA type, along with CMV infection, was indicated by public TCR beta signatures.

In germline, CDR1 is MNHNY, CDR2 SVGAGI (reference sequence). With 7 bases removed from V and 1 base from J, the gap between germline ends came to 13 bases. The CDR3 length is 14 residues. Findings and limits, study-wide: Predominance within the ex vivo response was attributable to HLA-C-restricted CMV-specific TCR beta clonotypes. Using cumulative public TCR beta family frequency, the authors identified those who carried CMV together with the relevant HLA.

This clonotype was detected a few times. Its target is not known. TCRdb re-called the reads with MiXCR, one entry per CDR3 protein. This sample has roughly 920,000 distinct CDR3 sequences, with approximately 30% found just once. Sample: cultured CD8+ T cells from PBMCs, taken from culture after CMV antigen stimulation. This TCR was recovered from a human donor in good health (CMV status not recorded). Some clones in this sample may be carry-over from other donors' samples. The V and J genes are TRBV6-6 and TRBJ2-5; D is undetermined. As DNA, the CDR3 is TGTGCCAGCACCTTACAACCCAGCCAAGAGACCCAGTACTTC. Protein: CASTLQPSQETQYF.